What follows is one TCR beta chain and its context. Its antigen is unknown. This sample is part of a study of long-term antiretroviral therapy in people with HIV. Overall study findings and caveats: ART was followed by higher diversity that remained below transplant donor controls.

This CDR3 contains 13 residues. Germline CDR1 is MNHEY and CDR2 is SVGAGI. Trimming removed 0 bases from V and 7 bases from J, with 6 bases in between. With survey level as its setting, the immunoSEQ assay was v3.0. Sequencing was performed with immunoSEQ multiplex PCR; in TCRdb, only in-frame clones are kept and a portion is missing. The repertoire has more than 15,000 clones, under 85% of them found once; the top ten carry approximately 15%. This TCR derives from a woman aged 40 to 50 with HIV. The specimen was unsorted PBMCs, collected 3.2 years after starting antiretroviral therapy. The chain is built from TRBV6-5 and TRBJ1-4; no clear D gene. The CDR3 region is CASSYSNLEKLFF. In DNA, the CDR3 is TGTGCCAGCAGTTACTCCAATCTTGAAAAACTGTTTTTT.